The clone carrying this T cell receptor beta chain was picked up one time. Sequenced by immunoSEQ multiplex PCR; TCRdb stores in-frame clones only, minus some. The profile shows some 40,000 clones, more than 75% of them singletons. These data belong to a study of radiotherapy plus CTLA-4 blockade in lung cancer. The specimen comprised peripheral blood, sampled from a patient treated with radiotherapy plus ipilimumab. This clonotype was sampled from a human donor with non-small cell lung cancer that progressed on radiotherapy plus ipilimumab.

The CDR3 bases are TGTGCCAGCAGCTTAGCGCGGGCAGACAATGAGCAGTTCTTC. Translated: CASSLARADNEQFF. This chain joins TRBV7-9 and TRBJ2-1; D may be TRBD2 (5 bases). Germline assignment: CDR1 SEHNR and CDR2 FQNEAQ (reference sequence). Trimming pared 0 bases from V and 5 bases from J, leaving 8 bases between. The CDR3 covers 14 residues.